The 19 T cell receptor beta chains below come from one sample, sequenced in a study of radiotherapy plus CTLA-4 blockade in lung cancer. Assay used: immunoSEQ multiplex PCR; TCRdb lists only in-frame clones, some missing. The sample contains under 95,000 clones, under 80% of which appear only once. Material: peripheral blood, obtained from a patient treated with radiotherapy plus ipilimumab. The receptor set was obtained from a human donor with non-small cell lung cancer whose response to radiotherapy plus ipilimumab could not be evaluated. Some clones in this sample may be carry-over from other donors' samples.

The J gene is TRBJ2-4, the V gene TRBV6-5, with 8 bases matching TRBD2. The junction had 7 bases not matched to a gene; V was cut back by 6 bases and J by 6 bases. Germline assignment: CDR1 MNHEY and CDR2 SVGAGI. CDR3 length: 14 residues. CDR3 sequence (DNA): TGTGCCAGCAGCATCGCGGGGGGCAGAAACATTCAGTACTTC. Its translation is CASSIAGGRNIQYF.

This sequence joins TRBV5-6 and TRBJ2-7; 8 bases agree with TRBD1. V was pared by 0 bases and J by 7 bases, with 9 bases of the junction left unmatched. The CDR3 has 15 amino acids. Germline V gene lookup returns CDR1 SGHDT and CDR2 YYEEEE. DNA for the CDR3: TGTGCCAGCAGCTTGGATCCAGGGGGCTCTAGGGAGCAGTACTTC. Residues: CASSLDPGGSREQYF.

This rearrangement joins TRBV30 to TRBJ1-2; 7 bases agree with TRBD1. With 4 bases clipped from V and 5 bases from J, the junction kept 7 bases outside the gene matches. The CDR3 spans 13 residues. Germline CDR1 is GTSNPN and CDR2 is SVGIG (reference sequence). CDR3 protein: CAWIQTGKYGYTF. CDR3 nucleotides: TGTGCCTGGATCCAGACAGGGAAGTATGGCTACACCTTC.

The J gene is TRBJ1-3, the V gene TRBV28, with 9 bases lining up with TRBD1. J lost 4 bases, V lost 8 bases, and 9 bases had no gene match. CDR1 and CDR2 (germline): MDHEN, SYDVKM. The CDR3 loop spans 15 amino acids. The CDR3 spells CASALDRGIGNTIYF. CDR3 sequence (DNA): TGTGCCAGCGCCCTAGACAGGGGGATAGGAAACACCATATATTTT.

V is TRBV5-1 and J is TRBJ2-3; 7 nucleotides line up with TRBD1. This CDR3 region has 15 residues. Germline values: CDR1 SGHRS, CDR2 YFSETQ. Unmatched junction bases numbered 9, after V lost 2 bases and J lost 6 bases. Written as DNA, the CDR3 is TGCGCCAGCAGCTTTTTAGGGGGCGCAGCGGATACGCAGTATTTT. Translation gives CASSFLGGAADTQYF.

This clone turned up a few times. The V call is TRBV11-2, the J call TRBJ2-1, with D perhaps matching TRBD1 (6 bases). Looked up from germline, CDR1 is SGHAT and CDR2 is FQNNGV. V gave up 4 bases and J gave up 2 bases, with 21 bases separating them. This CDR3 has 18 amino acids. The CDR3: CASSSLWGLRLPYNEQFF. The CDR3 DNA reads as TGTGCCAGCAGCTCCTTGTGGGGGCTTCGGTTACCCTACAATGAGCAGTTCTTC.

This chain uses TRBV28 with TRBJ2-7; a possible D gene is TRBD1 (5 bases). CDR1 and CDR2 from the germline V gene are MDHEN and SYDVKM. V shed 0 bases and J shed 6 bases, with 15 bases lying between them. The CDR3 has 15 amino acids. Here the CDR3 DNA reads TGTGCCAGCAGTTTATGCTCCCAGGGCAGGTGCGAGCAGTACTTC. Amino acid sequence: CASSLCSQGRCEQYF.

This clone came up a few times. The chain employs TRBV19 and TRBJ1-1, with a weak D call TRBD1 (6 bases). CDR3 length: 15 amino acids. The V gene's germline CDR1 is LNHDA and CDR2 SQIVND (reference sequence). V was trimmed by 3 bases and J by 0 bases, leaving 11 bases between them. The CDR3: CASSIGSGVNTEAFF. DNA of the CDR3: TGTGCCAGTAGTATCGGTTCAGGGGTGAACACTGAAGCTTTCTTT. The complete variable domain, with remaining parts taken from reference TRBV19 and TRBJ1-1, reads DGGITQSPKYLFRKEGQNVTLSCEQNLNHDAMYWYRQDPGQGLRLIYYSQIVNDFQKGDIAEGYSVSREKKESFPLTVTSAQKNPTAFYLCASSIGSGVNTEAFFGQGTRLTVV.

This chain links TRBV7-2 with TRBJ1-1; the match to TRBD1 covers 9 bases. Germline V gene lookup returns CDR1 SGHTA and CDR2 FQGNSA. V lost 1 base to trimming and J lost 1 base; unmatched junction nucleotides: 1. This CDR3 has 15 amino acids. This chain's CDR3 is CASSLVGQGNTEAFF. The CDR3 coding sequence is TGTGCCAGCAGCTTAGTGGGACAGGGGAACACTGAAGCTTTCTTT.

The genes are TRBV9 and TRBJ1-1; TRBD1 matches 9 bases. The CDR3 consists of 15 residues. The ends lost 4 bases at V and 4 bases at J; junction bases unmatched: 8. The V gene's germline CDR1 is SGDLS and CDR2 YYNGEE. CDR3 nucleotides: TGTGCCAGCAGCCCCGAGGACAGGGGCGTCACTGAAGCTTTCTTT. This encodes CASSPEDRGVTEAFF.

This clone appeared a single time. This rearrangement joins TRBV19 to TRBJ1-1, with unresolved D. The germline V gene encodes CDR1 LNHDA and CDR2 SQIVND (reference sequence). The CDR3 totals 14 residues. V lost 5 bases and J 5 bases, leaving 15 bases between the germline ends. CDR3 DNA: TGTGCCAGTAGTTCCCGTCCCGGGTCGACTGAAGCTTTCTTT. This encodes CASSSRPGSTEAFF.

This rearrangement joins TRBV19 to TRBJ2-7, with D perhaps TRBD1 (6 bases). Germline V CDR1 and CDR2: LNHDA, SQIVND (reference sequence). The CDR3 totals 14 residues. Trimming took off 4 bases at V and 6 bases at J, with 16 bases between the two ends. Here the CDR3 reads CASSTRGSVGEQYF. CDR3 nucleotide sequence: TGTGCCAGTAGTACCAGGGGTTCGGTCGGCGAGCAGTACTTC.

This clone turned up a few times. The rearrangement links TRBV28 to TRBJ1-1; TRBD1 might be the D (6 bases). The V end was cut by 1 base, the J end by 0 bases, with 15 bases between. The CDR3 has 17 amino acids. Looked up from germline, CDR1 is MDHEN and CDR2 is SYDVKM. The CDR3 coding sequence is TGTGCCAGCAGTTTATTCTGGGGGGGGCAAGTGAACACTGAAGCTTTCTTT. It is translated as CASSLFWGGQVNTEAFF.

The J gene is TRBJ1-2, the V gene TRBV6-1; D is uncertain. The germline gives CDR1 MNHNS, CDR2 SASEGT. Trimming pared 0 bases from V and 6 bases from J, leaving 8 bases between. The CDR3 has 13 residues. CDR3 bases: TGTGCCAGCAGTGAAGCGCGGGTTCATGGCTACACCTTC. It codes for CASSEARVHGYTF.

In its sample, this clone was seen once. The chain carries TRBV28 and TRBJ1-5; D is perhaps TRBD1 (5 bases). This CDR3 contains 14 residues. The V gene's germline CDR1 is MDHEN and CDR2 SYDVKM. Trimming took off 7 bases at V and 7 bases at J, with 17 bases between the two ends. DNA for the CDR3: TGTGCCAGCACCGGGGCCGGGAGAGACCAGCCCCAGCATTTT. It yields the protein CASTGAGRDQPQHF.

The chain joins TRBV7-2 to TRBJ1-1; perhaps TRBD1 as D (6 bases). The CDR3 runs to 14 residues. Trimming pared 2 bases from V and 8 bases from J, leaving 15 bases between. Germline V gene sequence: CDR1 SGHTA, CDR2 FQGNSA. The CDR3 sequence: CASSLLQGGGEAFF. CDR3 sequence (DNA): TGTGCCAGCAGCTTATTACAGGGAGGGGGGGAAGCTTTCTTT.

The CDR3: CASSLVGQGDTEAFF. The DNA of the CDR3 is TGCGCCAGCAGCTTGGTCGGACAGGGAGACACTGAAGCTTTCTTT. The chain employs TRBV5-1 and TRBJ1-1; TRBD1 aligns across 8 bases. Germline V lookup: CDR1 SGHRS, CDR2 YFSETQ. The CDR3 has 15 amino acids. The V and J ends lost 0 bases and 3 bases, in that order; junction bases with no gene match: 4.

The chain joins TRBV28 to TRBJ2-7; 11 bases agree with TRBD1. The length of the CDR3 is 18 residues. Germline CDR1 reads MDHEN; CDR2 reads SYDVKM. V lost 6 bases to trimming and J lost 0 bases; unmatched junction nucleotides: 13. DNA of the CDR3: TGTGCCAGCAGCACGGGACAGGGGGAGCCATACCACTCCTACGAGCAGTACTTC. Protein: CASSTGQGEPYHSYEQYF.

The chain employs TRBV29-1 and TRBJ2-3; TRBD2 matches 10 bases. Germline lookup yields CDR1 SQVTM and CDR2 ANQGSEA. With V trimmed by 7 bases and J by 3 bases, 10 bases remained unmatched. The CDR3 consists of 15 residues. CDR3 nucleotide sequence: TGCAGCGCCGGAGAGCGGGGGGGCCGGACAGATACGCAGTATTTT. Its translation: CSAGERGGRTDTQYF.